These 11 T cell receptor beta chains were all obtained from the same sample, sequenced in a study of OX40 agonist ivuxolimab in advanced cancers. The data were produced by immunoSEQ multiplex PCR, yet TCRdb's version contains in-frame clones alone and is incomplete. The sample yields tens of thousands of clones, 75% to 85% seen once. The specimen was CD4+ or CD8+ T cells sorted from blood, collected in a trial of the OX40 agonist ivuxolimab. The receptors derive from an adult with an advanced solid tumor such as melanoma, head and neck, liver or kidney cancer.

The table lists this clone with a few counts. The chain links TRBV7-3 to TRBJ1-5, with D perhaps TRBD1 (6 bases). Between the trimmed V and J ends, which lost 2 bases and 0 bases, there was a span of 11 bases. CDR3 length equals 16 residues. Germline CDR1 is SGHTA and CDR2 is FQGTGA. Here the CDR3 reads CASSLARGYSNQPQHF. In DNA, the CDR3 is TGTGCCAGCAGCTTAGCCAGGGGTTATAGCAATCAGCCCCAGCATTTT.

This clone was counted a single time. J is TRBJ1-2 and V is TRBV19; TRBD1 matches at 7 bases. The V segment lost 9 bases and the J segment 2 bases; nucleotides outside the gene matches: 12. The CDR3 is made up of 15 amino acids. CDR1 is LNHDA and CDR2 is SQIVND in the germline V gene (reference sequence). DNA of the CDR3: TGTGCCAGCGAGGCCCCTCGGGACAGAAACTATGGCTACACCTTC. Residues: CASEAPRDRNYGYTF.

The chain carries TRBV2 and TRBJ2-1; possible D gene TRBD2, 6 bases. The CDR3 contains 16 residues. V was trimmed by 4 bases and J by 7 bases, leaving 20 bases between them. CDR1 and CDR2 (germline): SNHLY, FYNNEI. Here the CDR3 reads CASSAPPPGVRNEQFF. Here the CDR3 DNA reads TGTGCCAGCAGTGCCCCACCCCCGGGGGTTCGGAATGAGCAGTTCTTC.

The genes are TRBV5-6 and TRBJ1-6; TRBD1 is a possible D gene (5 bases). The CDR3 sequence is 18 residues long. The germline gives CDR1 SGHDT, CDR2 YYEEEE. The germline V and J ends were trimmed by 3 bases and 0 bases, with 16 bases remaining between them. The DNA for the CDR3 is TGTGCCAGCAGCTCAACCGCAGGGAAAAGCTCCTATAATTCACCCCTCCACTTT. This codes for CASSSTAGKSSYNSPLHF.

The V and J genes are TRBV2 and TRBJ2-7; D uncertain. The germline gives CDR1 SNHLY, CDR2 FYNNEI. This CDR3 region has 13 residues. V was cut by 4 bases and J by 3 bases, with 10 bases left in between. CDR3 sequence: CASSVPTRYEQYF. The CDR3 bases are TGTGCCAGCAGTGTTCCGACGCGCTACGAGCAGTACTTC.

V is TRBV6-1 and J is TRBJ1-5, with D unresolved. In germline, CDR1 is MNHNS, CDR2 SASEGT. This CDR3 is 15 amino acids long. Trimming stripped 3 bases from V and 6 bases from J, with 15 bases between. In DNA, the CDR3 is TGTGCCAGCAGTGATCTAGAGAGGGTGAGTCAGCCCCAGCATTTT. Translated, it gives CASSDLERVSQPQHF.

This sequence joins TRBV15 and TRBJ1-2; 10 bases align to TRBD1. Germline V CDR1 and CDR2: LNHNV, YYDKDF (reference sequence). This CDR3 spans 12 amino acids. Trimming removed 8 bases from V and 5 bases from J; junction bases left unmatched: 2. The CDR3 spells CATRTGGYGYTF. Here the CDR3 DNA reads TGTGCCACCCGGACAGGGGGATATGGCTACACCTTC.

The V and J genes are TRBV5-1 and TRBJ1-1; D is unresolved. Trimming removed 0 bases from V and 2 bases from J, with 11 bases in between. This CDR3 comprises 15 residues. From germline, CDR1 is SGHRS and CDR2 YFSETQ. Here the CDR3 reads CASSLGLYLNTEAFF. The CDR3 DNA sequence: TGCGCCAGCAGCTTGGGGCTGTATCTTAACACTGAAGCTTTCTTT.

The chain recombines TRBV7-2 with TRBJ1-2, with TRBD1 matching over 9 bases. The germline gives CDR1 SGHTA, CDR2 FQGNSA. This CDR3 contains 13 residues. V lost 5 bases, J lost 7 bases, and 5 bases stayed unmatched. The CDR3: CASSTGGYGGYTF. For the CDR3, the DNA is TGTGCCAGCAGCACAGGGGGCTACGGTGGCTACACCTTC. Based on the CDR3 plus reference TRBV7-2 and TRBJ1-2, the full variable domain is GAGVSQSPSNKVTEKGKDVELRCDPISGHTALYWYRQSLGQGLEFLIYFQGNSAPDKSGLPSDRFSAERTGGSVSTLTIQRTQQEDSAVYLCASSTGGYGGYTFGSGTRLTVV.

The chain links TRBV30 to TRBJ2-5, with 12 bases matching TRBD2. Per germline, CDR1 GTSNPN and CDR2 SVGIG (reference sequence). J was trimmed by 4 bases and V by 1 base; bases with no gene match: 4. The CDR3 totals 15 residues. This chain's CDR3 is CAWSGTSGIRETQYF. The CDR3 nucleotides read TGTGCCTGGAGTGGGACTAGCGGGATTCGAGAGACCCAGTACTTC. Filled out from reference TRBV30 and TRBJ2-5, the complete variable domain reads SQTIHQWPATLVQPVGSPLSLECTVEGTSNPNLYWYRQAAGRGLQLLFYSVGIGQISSEVPQNLSASRPQDRQFILSSKKLLLSDSGFYLCAWSGTSGIRETQYFGPGTRLLVL.

This CDR3 is CASSFRGGTEAFF. CDR3 DNA sequence: TGTGCCAGCAGCTTCAGGGGCGGAACTGAAGCTTTCTTT. The V call is TRBV7-9, the J call TRBJ1-1; D might be TRBD1 (6 bases). CDR3 size: 13 residues. Trimming took 3 bases from V and 5 from J, leaving 10 bases between them. CDR1 and CDR2 from the germline V gene are SEHNR and FQNEAQ (reference sequence). Drawing the rest from reference TRBV7-9 and TRBJ1-1, the complete variable domain is DTGVSQNPRHKITKRGQNVTFRCDPISEHNRLYWYRQTLGQGPEFLTYFQNEAQLEKSRLLSDRFSAERPKGSFSTLEIQRTEQGDSAMYLCASSFRGGTEAFFGQGTRLTVV.